The next 31 T cell receptor beta chains were all read from a single sample in a study of blood T cell repertoires in COVID-19. This table comes from immunoSEQ multiplex PCR, and its TCRdb copy is limited to in-frame clones, with some not included. The sample contains about 66,000 clones, 86% of which appear only once. The sample was peripheral blood. Receptor source: a man over 45 with active COVID-19.

The chain recombines TRBV6-1 with TRBJ2-6, with a weak D call TRBD2 (5 bases). V lost 3 bases and J 4 bases, leaving 10 bases between the germline ends. Germline CDR1 and CDR2: MNHNS and SASEGT. The CDR3 spans 15 residues. The CDR3 DNA reads TGTGCCAGCAGTGATGAGGGTACAGGGGCCAACGTCCTGACTTTC. The encoded protein is CASSDEGTGANVLTF.

The chain uses TRBV7-9 and TRBJ2-7; TRBD1 aligns across 7 bases. The CDR3 has 14 amino acids. V dropped 1 base and J dropped 5; count of bases not matched to a gene: 5. CDR1 SEHNR and CDR2 FQNEAQ come from the germline V gene (reference sequence). The CDR3 reads CASSLGTGRDEQYV. CDR3 nucleotide sequence: TGTGCCAGCAGCTTAGGGACAGGTAGGGACGAGCAGTACGTC.

The chain has TRBV3-1 (or the pseudogene TRBV3-2) and TRBJ1-1; D is possibly TRBD1 (6 bases). Germline assignment: CDR1 LGHDT and CDR2 YNNKEL (reference sequence). Trimming took off 4 bases at V and 0 bases at J, with 9 bases between the two ends. There are 14 residues in the CDR3. The CDR3 DNA reads TGTGCCAGCAGCCCGGGACATTTGAACACTGAAGCTTTCTTT. Protein product: CASSPGHLNTEAFF.

This chain joins TRBV4-1 and TRBJ2-1; 8 bases match TRBD2. The ends lost 4 bases at V and 3 bases at J; junction bases unmatched: 11. Looked up from germline, CDR1 is MGHRA and CDR2 is YSYEKL. CDR3 length: 17 amino acids. CDR3 region: CASSRISAGADYNEQFF. The CDR3 DNA follows: TGCGCCAGCAGCCGGATTTCAGCGGGGGCCGACTACAATGAGCAGTTCTTC.

The rearrangement uses TRBV5-1 and TRBJ2-3; 10 bases are a match to TRBD1. CDR1 is SGHRS and CDR2 is YFSETQ in the germline V gene. The V and J ends lost 4 bases and 3 bases, in that order; junction bases with no gene match: 8. The CDR3 consists of 16 residues. The CDR3 spells CASSLGQGYGTDTQYF. As DNA, the CDR3 is TGCGCCAGCAGCCTGGGACAGGGGTATGGTACAGATACGCAGTATTTT.

The chain combines TRBV10-3 with TRBJ1-4; 10 bases line up with TRBD1. CDR3 length: 15 residues. The germline V gene has CDR1 ENHRY and CDR2 SYGVKD. V shed 10 bases, J shed 4 bases, and the junction held 9 bases outside the gene matches. CDR3 residues: CATQTGGGHNEKLFF. Here the CDR3 DNA reads TGTGCCACGCAGACAGGGGGCGGACATAATGAAAAACTGTTTTTT.

This clone was seen a few times. The rearrangement links TRBV7-9 to TRBJ2-2; 8 nucleotides match TRBD1. Germline V gene lookup returns CDR1 SEHNR and CDR2 FQNEAQ (reference sequence). Trimming at V came to 6 bases and at J to 4 bases, leaving 10 bases not matched to a gene. The CDR3 covers 16 residues. CDR3 nucleotide sequence: TGTGCCAGCAGTTTCCTCCCGACAGGGGTCACCGGGGAGCTGTTTTTT. Encoded protein: CASSFLPTGVTGELFF.

The chain employs TRBV19 and TRBJ1-5, with 10 bases lining up with TRBD1. The J segment lost 5 bases and the V segment lost 7 bases, leaving 5 bases of the junction unmatched. Per the germline V gene, CDR1 is LNHDA and CDR2 is SQIVND (reference sequence). CDR3 length: 14 residues. The CDR3 nucleotides read TGTGCCAGTAACCCGGGACAGGGGTATCAGCCCCAGCATTTT. Translating it yields CASNPGQGYQPQHF.

The rearrangement uses TRBV11-3 and TRBJ2-3; 8 nucleotides line up with TRBD2. This CDR3 has 18 residues. The ends lost 5 bases at V and 2 bases at J; junction bases unmatched: 15. Germline V CDR1 and CDR2: SGHNT, YENEEA. CDR3 DNA: TGTGCCAGCAGCCCAAGCCTACTAGCGGCAAAAGACACAGATACGCAGTATTTT. Protein: CASSPSLLAAKDTDTQYF.

The chain is built from TRBV9 and TRBJ1-1, with TRBD1 matching 8 bases. From germline, CDR1 is SGDLS and CDR2 YYNGEE. With V trimmed by 3 bases and J by 2 bases, 9 bases remained unmatched. The CDR3 runs 16 residues. The CDR3, as DNA: TGTGCCAGCAGCGGAAAACAGGGGGTCGGAAACACTGAAGCTTTCTTT. Translating gives CASSGKQGVGNTEAFF.

The rearrangement uses TRBV13 and TRBJ1-1, with D maybe TRBD1 (6 bases). The V end lost 5 bases, the J end lost 2 bases, and 18 bases lay between the germline ends. Germline-derived CDR1 and CDR2 are PRHDT and FYEKMQ (reference sequence). There are 16 residues in the CDR3. Written as DNA, the CDR3 is TGTGCCAGCAGCGCGATCCGGCGGACAGTAAACACTGAAGCTTTCTTT. This gives the protein CASSAIRRTVNTEAFF.

Only one count was recorded for this clone. The rearrangement joins TRBV24-1 to TRBJ2-1; TRBD1 aligns across 7 bases. Per the germline V gene, CDR1 is KGHDR and CDR2 is SFDVKD. J was trimmed by 4 bases and V by 3 bases; bases with no gene match: 8. This CDR3 is 16 amino acids long. In nucleotides, the CDR3 is TGTGCCACCAGTGATAACGACAGGGATTTTTACAATGAGCAGTTCTTC. Translated: CATSDNDRDFYNEQFF.

V usage is TRBV2 and J usage is TRBJ2-7; 8 bases are shared with TRBD1. CDR1 and CDR2 from the germline V gene are SNHLY and FYNNEI. V gave up 6 bases and J gave up 4 bases; unmatched junction bases: 5. The CDR3 is 13 residues long. This chain's CDR3 is CASRSQGAYEQYV. The CDR3 DNA reads TGTGCCAGCAGAAGCCAGGGGGCTTACGAGCAGTACGTC.

DNA of the CDR3: TGTGCCAGCTCACCCCGCCAGGGCTCTCTCGAAGAAGCTTTCTTT. It encodes CASSPRQGSLEEAFF. The V call is TRBV18, the J call TRBJ1-1; D is perhaps TRBD1 (5 bases). From germline, CDR1 is KGHSH and CDR2 LQKENI. Trimming stripped 3 bases from V and 8 bases from J, with 19 bases between. The CDR3 extends over 15 amino acids. Together with reference TRBV18 and TRBJ1-1, the CDR3 gives the full variable domain: NAGVMQNPRHLVRRRGQEARLRCSPMKGHSHVYWYRQLPEEGLKFMVYLQKENIIDESGMPKERFSAEFPKEGPSILRIQQVVRGDSAAYFCASSPRQGSLEEAFFGQGTRLTVV.

The chain links TRBV5-1 to TRBJ1-2; no definite D call. Germline V gene lookup returns CDR1 SGHRS and CDR2 YFSETQ. The ends were cut back, 4 bases at V and 0 bases at J, with 13 bases in the middle. The CDR3 covers 15 residues. The CDR3 here is CASSGADLSNYGYTF. The CDR3 DNA sequence: TGCGCCAGCAGCGGAGCCGACCTGTCTAACTATGGCTACACCTTC. The variable domain in full, with the rest retrieved from reference TRBV5-1 and TRBJ1-2, is KAGVTQTPRYLIKTRGQQVTLSCSPISGHRSVSWYQQTPGQGLQFLFEYFSETQRNKGNFPGRFSGRQFSNSRSEMNVSTLELGDSALYLCASSGADLSNYGYTFGSGTRLTVV.

The chain uses TRBV6-5 and TRBJ1-5; D is possibly TRBD1 (5 bases). The CDR3 covers 15 residues. Germline CDR1 and CDR2: MNHEY and SVGAGI. V gave up 4 bases and J gave up 5 bases, with 15 bases separating them. The CDR3 sequence is CASSFWPGGDQPQHF. The DNA for the CDR3 is TGTGCCAGCAGTTTCTGGCCCGGGGGGGATCAGCCCCAGCATTTT.

This clone was seen just once. This chain joins TRBV9 and TRBJ2-7; perhaps TRBD1 as D (5 bases). CDR3 size: 14 residues. With 3 bases removed from V and 0 bases from J, the gap between germline ends came to 10 bases. Germline assignment: CDR1 SGDLS and CDR2 YYNGEE. The CDR3 nucleotides are TGTGCCAGCAGCGCGCCAGGGAACTCCTACGAGCAGTACTTC. Amino acid sequence: CASSAPGNSYEQYF. The variable domain in full, with the rest retrieved from reference TRBV9 and TRBJ2-7, is DSGVTQTPKHLITATGQRVTLRCSPRSGDLSVYWYQQSLDQGLQFLIQYYNGEERAKGNILERFSAQQFPDLHSELNLSSLELGDSALYFCASSAPGNSYEQYFGPGTRLTVT.

The chain has TRBV9 and TRBJ2-5, with 7 nucleotides matching TRBD1. The CDR3 covers 14 residues. Germline-derived CDR1 and CDR2 are SGDLS and YYNGEE. The V and J ends lost 2 bases and 2 bases, in that order; junction bases with no gene match: 3. The CDR3 coding sequence is TGTGCCAGCAGCGTCGGGACAGTTCAAGAGACCCAGTACTTC. Its protein product is CASSVGTVQETQYF.

This chain links TRBV6-5 with TRBJ1-1; the match to TRBD1 covers 10 bases. Germline lookup yields CDR1 MNHEY and CDR2 SVGAGI. V lost 5 bases to trimming and J lost 4 bases; unmatched junction nucleotides: 4. This CDR3 is 14 amino acids long. CDR3 bases: TGTGCCAGCAGTACGGACAGGGGGGGCACTGAAGCTTTCTTT. Translation: CASSTDRGGTEAFF.

This rearrangement joins TRBV2 to TRBJ1-1, with a weak D call TRBD1 (5 bases). The germline gives CDR1 SNHLY, CDR2 FYNNEI. Deletions cut 11 bases from V and 1 base from J, with 17 bases between. This CDR3 has 14 amino acids. The CDR3 DNA sequence: TGTGCCGGTCGGGGGGGATGGGAGAACACTGAAGCTTTCTTT. Translated: CAGRGGWENTEAFF.

The chain uses TRBV3-1 (or the pseudogene TRBV3-2) and TRBJ2-2; the match to TRBD2 covers 12 bases. V trimming: 5 bases; J trimming: 5 bases; junction bases outside the gene matches: 9. Germline V gene data show CDR1 as LGHDT and CDR2 as YNNKEL (reference sequence). CDR3 length equals 17 residues. CDR3 in amino acids: CASSEPGLAGGTGELFF. For the CDR3, the DNA is TGTGCCAGCAGCGAACCGGGACTAGCGGGTGGGACCGGGGAGCTGTTTTTT.

The rearrangement links TRBV6-5 to TRBJ2-7; 10 bases agree with TRBD2. CDR3 length equals 15 residues. The trim removed 6 bases at V and 7 bases at J, leaving 12 bases unmatched. The V gene's germline CDR1 is MNHEY and CDR2 SVGAGI. The CDR3 reads CASSKTPGLAIEQYF. In DNA form, the CDR3 reads TGTGCCAGCAGCAAAACACCGGGACTAGCGATTGAGCAGTACTTC.

The rearrangement joins TRBV7-8 to TRBJ2-1; possible D gene TRBD1, 5 bases. CDR1 and CDR2 (germline): SGHVS, FQNEAQ. The CDR3 sequence is 18 residues long. Trimming took off 4 bases at V and 0 bases at J, with 19 bases between the two ends. Written as DNA, the CDR3 is TGTGCCAGCAGCTCGCTGGCCAGGGCCCAAAGCTCCTACAATGAGCAGTTCTTC. Its translation is CASSSLARAQSSYNEQFF. Filled out from reference TRBV7-8 and TRBJ2-1, the complete variable domain reads GAGVSQSPRYKVAKRGQDVALRCDPISGHVSLFWYQQALGQGPEFLTYFQNEAQLDKSGLPSDRFFAERPEGSVSTLKIQRTQQEDSAVYLCASSSLARAQSSYNEQFFGPGTRLTVL.

CDR3: CASSASDRETNTIYF. For the CDR3, the DNA is TGTGCCAGCAGCGCTTCCGACAGGGAGACAAACACCATATATTTT. V usage is TRBV3-1 (or the pseudogene TRBV3-2) and J usage is TRBJ1-3; 7 positions agree with TRBD1. Trimming took 5 bases from V and 6 from J; bases not matched to a gene: 10. Germline V gene lookup returns CDR1 LGHDT and CDR2 YNNKEL (reference sequence). The CDR3 contains 15 residues.

DNA for the CDR3: TGTGCCAGCAGTCAACGGGGAGGGAACATTCAGTACTTC. This encodes CASSQRGGNIQYF. The rearrangement uses TRBV6-5 and TRBJ2-4, with 7 bases fitting TRBD2. Looked up from germline, CDR1 is MNHEY and CDR2 is SVGAGI. The V segment lost 5 bases and the J segment 7 bases; nucleotides outside the gene matches: 5. The CDR3 sequence is 13 residues long.

The chain carries TRBV21-1 and TRBJ1-5. TRBV21-1 is a documented pseudogene. This CDR3 region has 18 residues. The CDR3 sequence is CASSYTGLPQFDHQPQHF. CDR3 DNA: TGTGCCAGCAGCTATACGGGACTTCCCCAGTTCGATCATCAGCCCCAGCATTTT.

The genes are TRBV19 and TRBJ1-5, with TRBD1 identical over 9 bases. V shed 4 bases and J 3 bases; nucleotides not matched to a gene: 10. The length of the CDR3 is 17 residues. Germline-derived CDR1 and CDR2 are LNHDA and SQIVND (reference sequence). The CDR3 DNA reads as TGTGCCAGTAGTACACCATCCGGGACAGGGAACAATCAGCCCCAGCATTTT. Residues: CASSTPSGTGNNQPQHF.

The chain has TRBV7-3 and TRBJ1-2, with 10 bases aligning to TRBD1. The germline gives CDR1 SGHTA, CDR2 FQGTGA. V lost 5 bases and J lost 8; bases outside the gene matches: 5. This CDR3 contains 13 residues. The chain's CDR3 is CASSPGQGYGYTF. The CDR3 region has the DNA TGTGCCAGCAGCCCGGGACAGGGGTACGGCTACACCTTC. The full variable domain, with the rest looked up from reference TRBV7-3 and TRBJ1-2, is GAGVSQTPSNKVTEKGKYVELRCDPISGHTALYWYRQSLGQGPEFLIYFQGTGAADDSGLPNDRFFAVRPEGSVSTLKIQRTERGDSAVYLCASSPGQGYGYTFGSGTRLTVV.

A few counts support this clone. The genes are TRBV30 and TRBJ1-5; 11 bases line up with TRBD1. CDR1 and CDR2 from the germline V gene are GTSNPN and SVGIG (reference sequence). The CDR3 covers 15 residues. V trimming: 2 bases; J trimming: 8 bases; junction bases outside the gene matches: 8. This CDR3 is CAWSTGTGGRKPQHF. The DNA for the CDR3 is TGTGCCTGGAGTACCGGGACAGGGGGGCGCAAGCCCCAGCATTTT.

This clone has just one count. The V call is TRBV5-6, the J call TRBJ1-2; TRBD1 matches 9 bases. The CDR3 sequence is 16 residues long. Per the germline V gene, CDR1 is SGHDT and CDR2 is YYEEEE. The J segment lost 8 bases and the V segment lost 2 bases, leaving 13 bases of the junction unmatched. The CDR3 coding sequence is TGTGCCAGCAGCTTACAGGGGGCACAGGGTTTAGCAGGCTACACCTTC. Protein product: CASSLQGAQGLAGYTF.

Only one count was recorded for this clone. The chain has TRBV24-1 and TRBJ2-3, with D perhaps TRBD2 (7 bases). The V gene's germline CDR1 is KGHDR and CDR2 SFDVKD. Trimming shortened V by 3 bases and J by 4 bases, and 13 bases separated the two germline ends. The CDR3 extends over 15 amino acids. The CDR3 DNA sequence: TGTGCCACCAGTGATACCCGGGGGGCCGCAGATACGCAGTATTTT. This gives the protein CATSDTRGAADTQYF.